A single sample gave rise to the 7 T cell receptor beta chains below, sequenced in a study of CD8 T cells in ankylosing spondylitis. Each CDR3 protein is one row after TCRdb ran MiXCR on the 5' RACE reads. This table holds approximately 220,000 distinct CDR3 sequences, around a quarter found once. The sample comprised blood, either unsorted or a sorted T cell fraction (not recorded which). The receptors here all came from a male donor with ankylosing spondylitis or in good health (not recorded which).

This clonotype has a count of ten or more. CDR3 loop: CSAGRQPNTGELFF. For the CDR3, the DNA is TGCAGCGCTGGACGACAACCGAACACCGGGGAGCTGTTTTTT. This chain joins TRBV29-1 and TRBJ2-2; D is uncertain. Germline V gene data show CDR1 as SQVTM and CDR2 as ANQGSEA. The CDR3 loop spans 14 amino acids. Trimming pared 7 bases from V and 0 bases from J, leaving 12 bases between.

At least ten counts were recorded for this clonotype. This chain uses TRBV2 with TRBJ1-5; D is uncertain. The ends were cut back, 7 bases at V and 3 bases at J, with 13 bases in the middle. The CDR3 has 14 amino acids. Germline V gene sequence: CDR1 SNHLY, CDR2 FYNNEI. The CDR3 DNA follows: TGTGCCAGCACCGGGTTAAGAAACAATCAGCCCCAGCATTTT. This sequence encodes CASTGLRNNQPQHF.

V and J are TRBV20-1 and TRBJ2-7; D could derive from TRBD1 or TRBD2 (6 bases each). Trimming took 3 bases from V and 1 from J, leaving 13 bases between them. The CDR3 runs to 14 residues. Per the germline V gene, CDR1 is DFQATT and CDR2 is SNEGSKA (reference sequence). In DNA, the CDR3 is TGCAGTGCTAGCCGGAGGGGGGTGTCCTACGAGCAGTACTTC. Encoded protein: CSASRRGVSYEQYF.

This clonotype was detected ten times or more. The chain joins TRBV6-6 to TRBJ1-3; D ambiguous. This CDR3 is built from 13 residues. The V end was cut by 5 bases, the J end by 5 bases, with 10 bases between. The germline CDR1 and CDR2 sequences are MNHNY and SVGAGI (reference sequence). The CDR3 nucleotides are TGTGCCAGCAGTCCGCCGGTTAGAAACACCATATATTTT. Protein product: CASSPPVRNTIYF.

This clonotype came up many times. The V call is TRBV11-1, the J call TRBJ2-1; 7 positions match TRBD2. The CDR3 length is 19 residues. With V trimmed by 5 bases and J by 3 bases, 19 bases remained unmatched. Germline CDR1 is SGHAT and CDR2 is FQDESV (reference sequence). The chain's CDR3 is CASSTPQGFAGDVYNEQFF. CDR3 nucleotides: TGTGCCAGCAGCACCCCTCAGGGTTTCGCGGGAGATGTCTACAATGAGCAGTTCTTC.

The chain combines TRBV6-5 with TRBJ1-1, with D possibly being TRBD1 (5 bases). The CDR3 covers 17 residues. Germline V gene lookup returns CDR1 MNHEY and CDR2 SVGAGI. Between the trimmed V and J ends, which lost 3 bases and 1 base, there was a span of 18 bases. CDR3 sequence reads: CASSYITVRDKNTEAFF. The CDR3 DNA is TGTGCCAGCAGTTATATTACGGTCAGGGATAAGAACACTGAAGCTTTCTTT.

The chain couples TRBV6-2 or TRBV6-3 to TRBJ2-1, with 9 bases matching TRBD1. The V segment lost 8 bases and the J segment 0 bases; nucleotides outside the gene matches: 5. CDR3 length: 15 amino acids. Germline lookup yields CDR1 MNHEY and CDR2 SVGEGT. CDR3 protein: CASAGQGLSYNEQFF. In DNA, the CDR3 is TGTGCCAGCGCGGGACAGGGACTCTCCTACAATGAGCAGTTCTTC.